This paragraph reports one TCR beta chain. Its antigen remains unidentified. Stimulation used about 10 ug/mL lysate from CMV-infected fibroblasts. Memory cells lacking CD40L and CD69 with high CD45RO were sorted. For at least 4 years, plasma HIV-1 RNA was undetectable (<50 copies/mL). CD8-depleted PBMCs were stimulated roughly 18 hours with anti-CD28/CD49d costimulation, CD40-blocking antibody and enfuvirtide. The libraries were made with immunoSEQ version 4 in survey mode. The table came from immunoSEQ multiplex PCR; TCRdb's copy has only in-frame clones and leaves some out. Of approximately 30,000 clones in the sample, about 80% were seen once. In germline, CDR1 is SGHTA, CDR2 FQGNSA. The CDR3 spans 14 residues. The ends were cut back, 5 bases at V and 0 bases at J, with 8 bases in the middle. This sample is drawn from a study of persistence of HIV-infected CD4 T cells. Study-wide background: Suppressive ART had lasted a median of about eight years.

The sequence was collected from an adult woman with HIV who was CMV-seropositive. The V and J genes are TRBV7-2 and TRBJ2-4; no firm D call. The sample here was CD4+ T cells sorted from PBMCs after approximately 19-hour stimulation, taken from a patient who received antiretroviral therapy. CDR3 sequence: CASSPSLAKNIQYF. As DNA, the CDR3 is TGTGCCAGCAGCCCCTCTCTAGCCAAAAACATTCAGTACTTC.